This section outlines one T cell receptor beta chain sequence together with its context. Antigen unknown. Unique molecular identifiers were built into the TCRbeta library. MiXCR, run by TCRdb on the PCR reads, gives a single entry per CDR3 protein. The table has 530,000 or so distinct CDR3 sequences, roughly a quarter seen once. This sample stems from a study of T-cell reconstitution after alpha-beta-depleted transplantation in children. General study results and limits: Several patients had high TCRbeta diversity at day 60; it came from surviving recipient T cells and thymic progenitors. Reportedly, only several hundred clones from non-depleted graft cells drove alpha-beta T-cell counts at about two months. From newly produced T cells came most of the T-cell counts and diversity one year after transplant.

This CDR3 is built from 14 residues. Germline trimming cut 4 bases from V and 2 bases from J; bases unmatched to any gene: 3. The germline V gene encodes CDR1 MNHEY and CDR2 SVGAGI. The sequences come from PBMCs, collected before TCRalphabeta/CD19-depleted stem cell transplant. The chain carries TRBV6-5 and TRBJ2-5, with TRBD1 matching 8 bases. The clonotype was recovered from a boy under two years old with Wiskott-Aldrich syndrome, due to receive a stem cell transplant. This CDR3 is CASSSGQAQETQYF. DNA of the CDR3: TGTGCCAGCAGTTCGGGACAGGCTCAAGAGACCCAGTACTTC.